This T cell receptor (beta chain) was observed in a study of post-analysis software for immune sequencing data. cDNA libraries of TCR beta carried unique molecular identifiers. T cells numbering roughly 0.9 to 11 million gave rise to a few hundred thousand cDNA molecules. TCRdb recomputed calls from the PCR reads with MiXCR, one row per CDR3 protein. The table lists roughly 870,000 distinct CDR3 sequences, approximately 53% of them singletons, with under 6% in the top ten. In the case of this clonotype: What it binds is not known.

General study results and limits: Significantly decreased normalized Chao1 diversity was recorded for multiple sclerosis patients relative to controls. Relative to controls, patients had five TRBV segments at higher frequency, with TRBV5-6, TRBV5-1 and TRBV20-1 among these. By F measure, samples from a shared preparation batch strongly co-clustered.

The V gene end was trimmed by 4 bases and the J gene end by 3 bases; junction bases not matched to a gene: 11. Germline V gene sequence: CDR1 SQVTM, CDR2 ANQGSEA. The CDR3 spans 16 residues. This TCR derives from a girl between 10 and 17 years old with multiple sclerosis. The rearrangement uses TRBV29-1 and TRBJ2-7; 11 positions agree with TRBD2. What was sequenced was blood. CDR3 amino acids: CSVVPFTGTSGYEQYF. CDR3 bases: TGCAGCGTTGTTCCATTTACCGGGACTAGCGGCTACGAGCAGTACTTC.